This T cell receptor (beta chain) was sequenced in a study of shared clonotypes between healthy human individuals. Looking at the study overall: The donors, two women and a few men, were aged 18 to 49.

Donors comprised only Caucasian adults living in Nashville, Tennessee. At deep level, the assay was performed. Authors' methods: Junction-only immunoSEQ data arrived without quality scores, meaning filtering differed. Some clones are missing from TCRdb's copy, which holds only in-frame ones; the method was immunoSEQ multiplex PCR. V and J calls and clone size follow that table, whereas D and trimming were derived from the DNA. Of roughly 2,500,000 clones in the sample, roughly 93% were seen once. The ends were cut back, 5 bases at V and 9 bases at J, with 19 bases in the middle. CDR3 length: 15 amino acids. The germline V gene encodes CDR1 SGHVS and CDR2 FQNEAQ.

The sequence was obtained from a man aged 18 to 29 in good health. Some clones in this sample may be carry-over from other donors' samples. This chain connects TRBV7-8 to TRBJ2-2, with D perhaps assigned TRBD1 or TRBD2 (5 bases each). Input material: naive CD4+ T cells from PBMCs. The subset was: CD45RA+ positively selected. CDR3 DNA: TGTGCCAGCAGCCCGGAGAGGGGAAGGGGCCGGGAGCTGTTTTTT. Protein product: CASSPERGRGRELFF. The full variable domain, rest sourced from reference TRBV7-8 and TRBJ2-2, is GAGVSQSPRYKVAKRGQDVALRCDPISGHVSLFWYQQALGQGPEFLTYFQNEAQLDKSGLPSDRFFAERPEGSVSTLKIQRTQQEDSAVYLCASSPERGRGRELFFGEGSRLTVL.